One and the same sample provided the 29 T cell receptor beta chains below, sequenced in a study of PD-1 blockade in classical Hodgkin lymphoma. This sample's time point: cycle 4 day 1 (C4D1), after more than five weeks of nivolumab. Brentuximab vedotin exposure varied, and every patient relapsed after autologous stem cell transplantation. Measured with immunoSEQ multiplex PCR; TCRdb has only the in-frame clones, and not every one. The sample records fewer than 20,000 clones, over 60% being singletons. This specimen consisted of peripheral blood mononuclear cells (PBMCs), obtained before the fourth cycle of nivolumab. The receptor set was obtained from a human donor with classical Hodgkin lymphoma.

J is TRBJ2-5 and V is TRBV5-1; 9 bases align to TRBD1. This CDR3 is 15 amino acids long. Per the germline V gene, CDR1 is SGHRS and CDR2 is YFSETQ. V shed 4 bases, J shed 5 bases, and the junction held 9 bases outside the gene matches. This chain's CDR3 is CASSPNTGGDETQYF. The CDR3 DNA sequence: TGCGCCAGCAGCCCGAATACAGGGGGCGATGAGACCCAGTACTTC. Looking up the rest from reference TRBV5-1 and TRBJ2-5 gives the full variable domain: KAGVTQTPRYLIKTRGQQVTLSCSPISGHRSVSWYQQTPGQGLQFLFEYFSETQRNKGNFPGRFSGRQFSNSRSEMNVSTLELGDSALYLCASSPNTGGDETQYFGPGTRLLVL.

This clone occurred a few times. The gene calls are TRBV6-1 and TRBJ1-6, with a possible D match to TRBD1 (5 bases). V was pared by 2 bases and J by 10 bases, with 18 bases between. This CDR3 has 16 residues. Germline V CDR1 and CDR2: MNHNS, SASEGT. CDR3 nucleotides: TGTGCCAGCAGTGAACGGCCCTTCGGGGGGGGGTCACCCCTCCACTTT. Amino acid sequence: CASSERPFGGGSPLHF.

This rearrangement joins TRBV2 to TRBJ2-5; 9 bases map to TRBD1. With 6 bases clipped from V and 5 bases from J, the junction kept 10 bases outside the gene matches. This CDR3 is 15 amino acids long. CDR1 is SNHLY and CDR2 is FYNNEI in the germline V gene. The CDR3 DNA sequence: TGTGCCAGCAGGGGGGGGACAGGGAAGTTTGAGACCCAGTACTTC. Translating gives CASRGGTGKFETQYF.

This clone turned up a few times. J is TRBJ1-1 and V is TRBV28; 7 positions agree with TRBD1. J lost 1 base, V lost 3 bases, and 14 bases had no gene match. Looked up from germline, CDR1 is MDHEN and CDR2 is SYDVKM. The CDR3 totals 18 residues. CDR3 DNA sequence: TGTGCCAGCAGTTTTTGGACAGGAGAATTGGTAGGGAACACTGAAGCTTTCTTT. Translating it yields CASSFWTGELVGNTEAFF.

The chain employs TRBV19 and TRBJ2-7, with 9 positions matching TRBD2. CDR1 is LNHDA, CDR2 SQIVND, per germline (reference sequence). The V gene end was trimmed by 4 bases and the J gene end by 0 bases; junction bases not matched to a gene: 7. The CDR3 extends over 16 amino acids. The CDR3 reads CASSRSGRPSSYEQYF. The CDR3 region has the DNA TGTGCCAGTAGTAGGAGCGGGAGGCCGAGCTCCTACGAGCAGTACTTC.

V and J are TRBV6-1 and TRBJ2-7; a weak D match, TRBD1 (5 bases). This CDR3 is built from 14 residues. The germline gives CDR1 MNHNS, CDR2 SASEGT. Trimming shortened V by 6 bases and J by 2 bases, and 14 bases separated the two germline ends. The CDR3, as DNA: TGTGCCAGCAGGTTGGCAGGGAATGCCTACGAGCAGTACTTC. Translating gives CASRLAGNAYEQYF.

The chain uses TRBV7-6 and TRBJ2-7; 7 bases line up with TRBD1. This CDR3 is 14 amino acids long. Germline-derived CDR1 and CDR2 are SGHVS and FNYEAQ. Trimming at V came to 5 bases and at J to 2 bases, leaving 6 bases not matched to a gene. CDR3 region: CASSGRQGPYEQYF. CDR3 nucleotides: TGTGCCAGCAGCGGCCGACAGGGACCCTACGAGCAGTACTTC.

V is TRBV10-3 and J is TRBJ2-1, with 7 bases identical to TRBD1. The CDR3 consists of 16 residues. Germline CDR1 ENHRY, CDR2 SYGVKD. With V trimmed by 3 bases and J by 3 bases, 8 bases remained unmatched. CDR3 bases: TGTGCCATCAGTGAACCAACCGGGACAGACTACAATGAGCAGTTCTTC. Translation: CAISEPTGTDYNEQFF.

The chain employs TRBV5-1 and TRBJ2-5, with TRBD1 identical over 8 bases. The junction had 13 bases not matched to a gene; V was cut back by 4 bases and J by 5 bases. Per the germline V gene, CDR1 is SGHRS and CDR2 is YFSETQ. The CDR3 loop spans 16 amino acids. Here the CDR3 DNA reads TGCGCCAGCAGCAATCCACAGGGGGAGGTAACGGAGACCCAGTACTTC. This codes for CASSNPQGEVTETQYF.

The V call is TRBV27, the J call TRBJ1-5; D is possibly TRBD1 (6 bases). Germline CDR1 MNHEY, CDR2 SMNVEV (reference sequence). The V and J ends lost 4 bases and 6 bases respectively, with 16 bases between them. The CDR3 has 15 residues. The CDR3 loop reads CASSSQGHVAQPQHF. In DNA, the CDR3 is TGTGCCAGCAGTTCCCAGGGACATGTAGCTCAGCCCCAGCATTTT.

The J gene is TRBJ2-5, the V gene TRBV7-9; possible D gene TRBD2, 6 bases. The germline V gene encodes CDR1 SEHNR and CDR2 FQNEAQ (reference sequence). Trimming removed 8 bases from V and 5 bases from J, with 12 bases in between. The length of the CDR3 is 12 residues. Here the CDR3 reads CASGRERETQYF. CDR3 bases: TGTGCCAGCGGACGGGAGCGGGAGACCCAGTACTTC.

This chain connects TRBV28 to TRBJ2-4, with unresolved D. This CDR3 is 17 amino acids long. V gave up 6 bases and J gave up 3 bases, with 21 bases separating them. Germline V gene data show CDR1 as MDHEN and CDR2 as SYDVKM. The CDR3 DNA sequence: TGTGCCAGCAGACCCCTGGACCCCACGGTGGGCAAAAACATTCAGTACTTC. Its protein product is CASRPLDPTVGKNIQYF.

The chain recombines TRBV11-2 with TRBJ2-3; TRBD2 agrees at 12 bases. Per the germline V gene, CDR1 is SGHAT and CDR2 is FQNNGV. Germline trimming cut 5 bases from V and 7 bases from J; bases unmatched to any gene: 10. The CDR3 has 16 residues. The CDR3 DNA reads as TGTGCCAGCAGCGGTACTACTGGGACTAGCGGGTATACGCAGTATTTT. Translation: CASSGTTGTSGYTQYF.

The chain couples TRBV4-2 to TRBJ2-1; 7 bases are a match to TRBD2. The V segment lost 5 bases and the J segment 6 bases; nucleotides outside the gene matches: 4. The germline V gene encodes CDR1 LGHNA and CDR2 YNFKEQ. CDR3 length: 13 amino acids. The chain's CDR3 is CASSLWTSNEQFF. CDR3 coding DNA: TGTGCCAGCAGCTTATGGACTAGCAATGAGCAGTTCTTC.

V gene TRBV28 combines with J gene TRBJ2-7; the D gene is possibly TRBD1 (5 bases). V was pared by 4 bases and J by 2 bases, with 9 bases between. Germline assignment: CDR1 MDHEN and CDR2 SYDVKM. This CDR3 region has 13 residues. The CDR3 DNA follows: TGTGCCAGCAGTTCCGACAGTCCCTACGAGCAGTACTTC. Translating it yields CASSSDSPYEQYF.

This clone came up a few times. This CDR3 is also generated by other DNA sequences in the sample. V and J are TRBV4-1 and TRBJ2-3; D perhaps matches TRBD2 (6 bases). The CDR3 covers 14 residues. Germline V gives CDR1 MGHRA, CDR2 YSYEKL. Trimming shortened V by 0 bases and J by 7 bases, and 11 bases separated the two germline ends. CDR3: CASSQEGGRYTQYF. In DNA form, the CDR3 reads TGCGCCAGCAGCCAAGAGGGGGGTCGCTATACGCAGTATTTT.

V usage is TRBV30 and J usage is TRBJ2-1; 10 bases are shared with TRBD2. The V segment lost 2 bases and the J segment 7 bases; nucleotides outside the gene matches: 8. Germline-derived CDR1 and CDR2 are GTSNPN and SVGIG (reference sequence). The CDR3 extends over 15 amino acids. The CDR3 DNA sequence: TGTGCCTGGAGTCTCTCAGCGGGAGGGCCAAATGAGCAGTTCTTC. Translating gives CAWSLSAGGPNEQFF.

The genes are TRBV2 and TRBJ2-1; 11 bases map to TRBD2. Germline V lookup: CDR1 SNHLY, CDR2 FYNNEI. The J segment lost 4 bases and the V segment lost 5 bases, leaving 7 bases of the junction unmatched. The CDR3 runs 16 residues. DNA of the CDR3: TGTGCCAGCAGTCGGAGGAGGACTAGCGGGTACAATGAGCAGTTCTTC. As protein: CASSRRRTSGYNEQFF.

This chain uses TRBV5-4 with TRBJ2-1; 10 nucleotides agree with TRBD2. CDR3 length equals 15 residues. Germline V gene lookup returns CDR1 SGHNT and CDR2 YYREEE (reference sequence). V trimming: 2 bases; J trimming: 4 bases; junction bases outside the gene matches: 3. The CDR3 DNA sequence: TGTGCCAGCAGCTTAGAACTAGCGGGGTACAATGAGCAGTTCTTC. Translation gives CASSLELAGYNEQFF.

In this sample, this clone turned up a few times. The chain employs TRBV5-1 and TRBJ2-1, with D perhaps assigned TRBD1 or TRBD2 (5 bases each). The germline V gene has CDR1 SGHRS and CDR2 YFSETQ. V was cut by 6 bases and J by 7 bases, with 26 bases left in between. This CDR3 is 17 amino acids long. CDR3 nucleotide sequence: TGCGCCAGCACCCCCCGTAGGGGAACAGCGGAGGATAATGAGCAGTTCTTC. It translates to CASTPRRGTAEDNEQFF.

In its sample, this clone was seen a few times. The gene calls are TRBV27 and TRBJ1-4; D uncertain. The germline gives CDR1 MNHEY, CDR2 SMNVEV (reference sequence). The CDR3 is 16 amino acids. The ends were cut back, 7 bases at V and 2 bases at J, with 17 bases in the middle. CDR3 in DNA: TGTGCCAGCACTACAGTGGCCCACCCCACTAATGAAAAACTGTTTTTT. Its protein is CASTTVAHPTNEKLFF.

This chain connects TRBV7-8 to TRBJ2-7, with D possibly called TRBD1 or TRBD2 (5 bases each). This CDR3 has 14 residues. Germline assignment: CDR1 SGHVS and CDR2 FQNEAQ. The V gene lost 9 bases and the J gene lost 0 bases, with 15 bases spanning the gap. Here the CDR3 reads CASYAGTTSYEQYF. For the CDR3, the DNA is TGTGCCAGTTACGCAGGGACCACCTCCTACGAGCAGTACTTC.

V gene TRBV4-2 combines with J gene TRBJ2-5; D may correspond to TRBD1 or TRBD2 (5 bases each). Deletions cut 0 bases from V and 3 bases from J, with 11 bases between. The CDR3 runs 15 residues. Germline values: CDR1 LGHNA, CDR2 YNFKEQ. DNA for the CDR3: TGTGCCAGCAGCCAAGATCGGGGCTTCAAAGAGACCCAGTACTTC. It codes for CASSQDRGFKETQYF.

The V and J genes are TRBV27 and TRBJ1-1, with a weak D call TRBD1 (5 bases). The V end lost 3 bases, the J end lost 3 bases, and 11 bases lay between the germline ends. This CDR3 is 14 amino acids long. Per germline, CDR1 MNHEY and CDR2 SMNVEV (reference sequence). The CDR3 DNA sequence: TGTGCCAGCAGTTTTGGGACGGGGGACACTGAAGCTTTCTTT. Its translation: CASSFGTGDTEAFF.

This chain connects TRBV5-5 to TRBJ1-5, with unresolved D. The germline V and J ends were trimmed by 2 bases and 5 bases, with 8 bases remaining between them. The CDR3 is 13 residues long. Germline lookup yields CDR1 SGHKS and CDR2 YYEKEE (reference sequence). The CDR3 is CASSLEDYQPQHF. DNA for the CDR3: TGTGCCAGCAGCTTAGAAGATTATCAGCCCCAGCATTTT.

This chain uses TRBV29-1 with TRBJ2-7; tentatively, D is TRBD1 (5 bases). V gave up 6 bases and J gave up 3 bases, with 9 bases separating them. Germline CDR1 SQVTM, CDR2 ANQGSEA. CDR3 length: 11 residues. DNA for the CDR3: TGCAGCGTGGACGACAGCTACGAGCAGTACTTC. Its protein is CSVDDSYEQYF.

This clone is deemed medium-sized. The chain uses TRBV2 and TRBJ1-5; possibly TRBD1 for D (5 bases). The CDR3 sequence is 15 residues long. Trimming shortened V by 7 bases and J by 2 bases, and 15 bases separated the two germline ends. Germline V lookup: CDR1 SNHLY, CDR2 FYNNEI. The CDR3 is CASTPGRGGNQPQHF. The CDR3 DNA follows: TGTGCCAGCACCCCAGGGAGGGGAGGCAATCAGCCCCAGCATTTT.

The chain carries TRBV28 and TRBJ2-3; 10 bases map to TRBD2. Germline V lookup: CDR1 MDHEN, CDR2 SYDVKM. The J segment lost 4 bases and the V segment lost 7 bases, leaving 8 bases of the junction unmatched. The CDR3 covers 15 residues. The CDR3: CASTPSGSRADTQYF. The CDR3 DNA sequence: TGTGCCAGCACCCCTAGCGGGAGCAGGGCAGATACGCAGTATTTT.

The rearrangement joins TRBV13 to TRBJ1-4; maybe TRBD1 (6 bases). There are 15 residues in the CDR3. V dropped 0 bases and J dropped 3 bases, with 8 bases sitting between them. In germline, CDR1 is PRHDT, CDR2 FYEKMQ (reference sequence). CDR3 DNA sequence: TGTGCCAGCAGCTTAGGAGGGGGGGCTAATGAAAAACTGTTTTTT. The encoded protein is CASSLGGGANEKLFF.